This T cell receptor beta chain originates from a study of shared clonotypes between healthy human individuals. Generated by immunoSEQ multiplex PCR, the TCRdb table keeps only in-frame clones and is missing some. Of approximately 1.9 million clones in the sample, just under 95% were seen once. Study-wide results and limits: Depth of sequencing was expected to influence donor clonotype sharing.

The count of this clone is one. Its antigen is undetermined. In the naive CD8 group, cells lacked CD45RO and were positively selected for CCR7, so terminally differentiated effector memory CD45RA+ cells were left out. Germline loops: CDR1 MDHEN, CDR2 SYDVKM. The CDR3 is 13 amino acids. The ends lost 6 bases at V and 9 bases at J; junction bases unmatched: 6. The sequencing input was naive CD8+ T cells from PBMCs. J is TRBJ2-7 and V is TRBV28; 12 nucleotides line up with TRBD1. The TCR originated in a man younger than 35 in good health. Some clones in this sample may be carry-over from other donors' samples. CDR3 region: CASSGTGGAGQYF. The CDR3 DNA follows: TGTGCCAGCAGCGGGACAGGGGGCGCCGGGCAGTACTTC.